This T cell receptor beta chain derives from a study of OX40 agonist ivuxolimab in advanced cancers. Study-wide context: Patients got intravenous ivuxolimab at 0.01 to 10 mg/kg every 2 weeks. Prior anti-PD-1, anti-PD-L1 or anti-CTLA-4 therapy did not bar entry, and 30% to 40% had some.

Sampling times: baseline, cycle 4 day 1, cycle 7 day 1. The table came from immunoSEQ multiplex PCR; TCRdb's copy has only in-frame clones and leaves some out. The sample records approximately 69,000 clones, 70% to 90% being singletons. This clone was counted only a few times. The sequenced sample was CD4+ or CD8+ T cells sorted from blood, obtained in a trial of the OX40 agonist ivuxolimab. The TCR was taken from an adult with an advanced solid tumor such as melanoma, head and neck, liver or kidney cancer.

The CDR3 spells CASREQGRTEAFF. CDR3 bases: TGTGCCAGCAGGGAACAGGGCCGAACTGAAGCTTTCTTT. The V and J genes are TRBV6-1 and TRBJ1-1; D may be TRBD1 (6 bases). Germline-derived CDR1 and CDR2 are MNHNS and SASEGT. Trimming left V 6 bases short and J 5 bases short, with 13 bases between. The CDR3 has 13 amino acids.